Listed below are T cell receptor beta chains from one sample, sequenced in a study of blood T cells in healthy people across ages. TCRdb redid the calling of the 5' RACE reads with MiXCR, one entry per CDR3 protein. This table has 900,000 to 950,000 distinct CDR3 sequences, 25% to 30% appearing once. This sample was shared with a second study, whose subject was T cells of mothers and their children.

The source material was blood. The receptors shown here come from a woman aged 40 to 55 in good health. Both conserved end residues are part of each CDR3. A row's size may be missing; if present it is once, few, many or a size class.

cdr3_aa v_call clone_size
CASSRQGANNEQFF TRBV7-9 many
CASSLRGEQPQHF TRBV5-1 -
CAIGELGGYGYTF TRBV10-3 -
CSVLYNEQFF TRBV29-1 -
CASSQQQGWDGYTF TRBV9 few
CASSPFSGTALSGNQPQHF TRBV4-1 many
CASSPRDGENIQYF TRBV11-3 -
CAISESGGGANEQYF TRBV10-3 -
CASRALAGEQFF TRBV2 many
CASSLGQETYEQYF TRBV7-6 few